This entry is about one T cell receptor (beta chain). The data belong to a study of T cell changes during pregnancy in multiple sclerosis. Only in-frame clones appear in the TCRdb table, and some are missing; sequencing was by immunoSEQ multiplex PCR. Among 30,000 to 45,000 clones listed, 80% to 90% were seen once. V was shortened by 2 bases and J by 1 base, with 9 bases between the two germline ends. The CDR3 covers 14 residues. Per the germline V gene, CDR1 is SGHRS and CDR2 is YFSETQ. This material consisted of CD4+ T cells from peripheral blood mononuclear cells, taken before pregnancy. The V call is TRBV5-1, the J call TRBJ1-1; D perhaps matches TRBD1 (5 bases). The sequence was obtained from a female donor with multiple sclerosis, enrolled in a pregnancy study. CDR3 coding DNA: TGCGCCAGCAGCTTCTCGGACAAGAACACTGAAGCTTTCTTT. It yields the protein CASSFSDKNTEAFF.